Sequencing of this T cell receptor (beta chain) was carried out in a study of T cell clonality in common variable immunodeficiency. Germline-derived CDR1 and CDR2 are KGHSH and LQKENI. This CDR3 spans 14 amino acids. V dropped 3 bases and J dropped 5; count of bases not matched to a gene: 3. Only in-frame clones appear in the TCRdb table, and some are missing; sequencing was by immunoSEQ multiplex PCR. The sample has 50,000 to 60,000 clones, none seen only once; the top ten hold about 1.7%. This clone has a count of ten or more. Its antigen is currently unknown. Sequencing ends 3 residues short of the CDR3 end; the germline J gene provides the rest. Patients and controls were mostly of Caucasian heritage. Blood samples were heparinized, about 5 to 9 ml per donor. Study conclusions and caveats: Reportedly, TCR beta sequences from common variable immunodeficiency showed fewer deletions and N-nucleotide insertions.

The genes are TRBV18 and TRBJ2-5, with 10 bases that match TRBD2. This TCR came from a person aged 18 to 75 in good health. The sample consisted of peripheral blood mononuclear cells. This chain's CDR3 is CASSPNSGRETQYF. The DNA read from the CDR3 is TGTGCCAGCTCACCGAATAGCGGGAGGGAGACC.